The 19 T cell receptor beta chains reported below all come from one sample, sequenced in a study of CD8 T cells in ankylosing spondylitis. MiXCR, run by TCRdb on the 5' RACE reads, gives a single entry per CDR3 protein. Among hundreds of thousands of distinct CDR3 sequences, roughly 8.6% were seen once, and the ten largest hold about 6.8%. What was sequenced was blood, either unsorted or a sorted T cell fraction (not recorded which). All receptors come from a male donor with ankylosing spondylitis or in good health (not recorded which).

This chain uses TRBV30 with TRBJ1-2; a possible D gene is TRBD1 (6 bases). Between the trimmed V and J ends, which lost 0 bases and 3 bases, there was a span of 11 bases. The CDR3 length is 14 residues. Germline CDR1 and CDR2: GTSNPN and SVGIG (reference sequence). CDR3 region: CAWSVGGLHYGYTF. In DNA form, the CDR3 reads TGTGCCTGGAGTGTCGGGGGGCTTCACTATGGCTACACCTTC. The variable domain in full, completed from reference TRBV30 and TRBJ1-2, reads SQTIHQWPATLVQPVGSPLSLECTVEGTSNPNLYWYRQAAGRGLQLLFYSVGIGQISSEVPQNLSASRPQDRQFILSSKKLLLSDSGFYLCAWSVGGLHYGYTFGSGTRLTVV.

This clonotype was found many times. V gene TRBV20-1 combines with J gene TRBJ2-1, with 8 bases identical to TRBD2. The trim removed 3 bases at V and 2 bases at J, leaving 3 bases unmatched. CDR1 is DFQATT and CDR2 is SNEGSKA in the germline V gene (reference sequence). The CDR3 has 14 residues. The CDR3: CSARRGVPYNEQFF. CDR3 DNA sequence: TGCAGTGCTAGGCGGGGGGTCCCCTACAATGAGCAGTTCTTC.

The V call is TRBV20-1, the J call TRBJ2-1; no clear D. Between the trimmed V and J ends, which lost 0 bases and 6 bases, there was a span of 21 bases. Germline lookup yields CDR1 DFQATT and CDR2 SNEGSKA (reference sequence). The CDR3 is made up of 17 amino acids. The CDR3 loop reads CSARERTSNYLGNEQFF. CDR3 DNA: TGCAGTGCTAGAGAGCGCACGTCCAATTACTTAGGCAATGAGCAGTTCTTC.

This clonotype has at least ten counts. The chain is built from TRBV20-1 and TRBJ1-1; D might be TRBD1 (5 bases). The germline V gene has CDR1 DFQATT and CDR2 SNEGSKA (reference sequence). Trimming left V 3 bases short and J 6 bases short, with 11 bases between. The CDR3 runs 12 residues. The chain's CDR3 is CSASLQGAEAFF. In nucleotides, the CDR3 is TGCAGTGCTAGCCTCCAGGGCGCTGAAGCTTTCTTT.

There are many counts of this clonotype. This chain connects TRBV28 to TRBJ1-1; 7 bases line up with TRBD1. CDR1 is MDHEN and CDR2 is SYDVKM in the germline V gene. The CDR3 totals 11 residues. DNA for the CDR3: TGTGCTACAGGGGTAGGAACTGAAGCTTTCTTT. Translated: CATGVGTEAFF.

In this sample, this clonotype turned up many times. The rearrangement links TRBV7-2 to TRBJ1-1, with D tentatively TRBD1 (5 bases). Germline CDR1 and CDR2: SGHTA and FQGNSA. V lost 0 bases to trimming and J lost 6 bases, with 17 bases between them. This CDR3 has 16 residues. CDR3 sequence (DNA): TGTGCCAGCAGCTTAGCCAGCTTACCGGGGCTCCCTGAAGCTTTCTTT. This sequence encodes CASSLASLPGLPEAFF.

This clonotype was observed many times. This CDR3 is CASSSLGGANTEAFF. For the CDR3, the DNA is TGTGCCAGCAGTTCCCTGGGGGGAGCGAACACTGAAGCTTTCTTT. V is TRBV12-3 or TRBV12-4 and J is TRBJ1-1; D might be TRBD1 (5 bases). This CDR3 has 15 amino acids. The V end was cut by 4 bases, the J end by 1 base, with 13 bases between.

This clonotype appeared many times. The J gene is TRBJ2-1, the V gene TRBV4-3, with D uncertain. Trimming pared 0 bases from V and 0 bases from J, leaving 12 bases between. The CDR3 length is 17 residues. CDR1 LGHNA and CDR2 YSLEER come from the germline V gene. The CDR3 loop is CASSQEGLSSSYNEQFF. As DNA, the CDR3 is TGCGCCAGCAGCCAAGAGGGCCTATCGAGCTCCTACAATGAGCAGTTCTTC.

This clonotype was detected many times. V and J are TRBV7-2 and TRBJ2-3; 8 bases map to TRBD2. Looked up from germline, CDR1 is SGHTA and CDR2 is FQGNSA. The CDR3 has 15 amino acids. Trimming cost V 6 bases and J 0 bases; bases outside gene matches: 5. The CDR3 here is CASRLSGGSTDTQYF. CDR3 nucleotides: TGTGCCAGCAGACTCAGCGGGGGAAGCACAGATACGCAGTATTTT.

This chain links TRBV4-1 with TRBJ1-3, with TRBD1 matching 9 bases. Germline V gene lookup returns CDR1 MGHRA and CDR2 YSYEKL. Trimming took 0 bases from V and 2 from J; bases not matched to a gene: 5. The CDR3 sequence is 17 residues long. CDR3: CASSQEGTGRPGNTIYF. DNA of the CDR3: TGCGCCAGCAGCCAAGAGGGGACAGGGAGGCCTGGAAACACCATATATTTT.

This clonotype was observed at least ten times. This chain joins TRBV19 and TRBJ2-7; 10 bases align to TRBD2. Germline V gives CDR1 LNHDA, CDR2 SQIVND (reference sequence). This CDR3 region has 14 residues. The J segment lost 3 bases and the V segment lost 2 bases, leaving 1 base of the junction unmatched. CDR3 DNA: TGTGCCAGTAGTATAACTAGCGGGGACTACGAGCAGTACTTC. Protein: CASSITSGDYEQYF.

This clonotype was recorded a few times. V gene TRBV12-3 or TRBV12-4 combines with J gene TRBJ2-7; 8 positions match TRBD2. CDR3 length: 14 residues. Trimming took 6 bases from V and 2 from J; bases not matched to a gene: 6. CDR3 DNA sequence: TGTGCCAGCAGCCAACGGGGGGGAACCTACGAGCAGTACTTC. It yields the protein CASSQRGGTYEQYF.

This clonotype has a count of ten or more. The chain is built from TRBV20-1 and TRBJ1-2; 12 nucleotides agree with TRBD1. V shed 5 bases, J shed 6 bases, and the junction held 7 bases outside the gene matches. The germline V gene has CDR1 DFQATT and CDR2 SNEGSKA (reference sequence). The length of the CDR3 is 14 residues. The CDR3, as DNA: TGCAGTGCTCGTCCGGGACAGGGGGCGGATGGCTACACCTTC. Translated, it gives CSARPGQGADGYTF.

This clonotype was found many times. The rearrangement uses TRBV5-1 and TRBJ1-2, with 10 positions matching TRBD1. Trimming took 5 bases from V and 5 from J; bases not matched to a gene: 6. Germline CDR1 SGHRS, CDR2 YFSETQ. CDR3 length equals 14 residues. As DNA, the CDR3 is TGCGCCAGCAGTTTCCGGACAGGGGGTTATGGCTACACCTTC. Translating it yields CASSFRTGGYGYTF.

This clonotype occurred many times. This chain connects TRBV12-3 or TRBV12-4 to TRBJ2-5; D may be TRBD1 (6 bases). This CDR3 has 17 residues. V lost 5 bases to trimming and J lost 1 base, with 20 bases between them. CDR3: CASSLEPGTHLQETQYF. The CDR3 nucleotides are TGTGCCAGCAGTCTGGAGCCCGGGACACACCTCCAAGAGACCCAGTACTTC.

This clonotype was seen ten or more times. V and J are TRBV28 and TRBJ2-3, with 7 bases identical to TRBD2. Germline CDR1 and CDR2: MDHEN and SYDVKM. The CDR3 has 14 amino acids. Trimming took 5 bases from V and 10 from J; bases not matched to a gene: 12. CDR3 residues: CASSNGGSNPSQYF. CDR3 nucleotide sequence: TGTGCCAGCAGTAACGGGGGGAGTAACCCTTCGCAGTATTTT.

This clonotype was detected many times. Here the CDR3 reads CASSGTVGETQYF. The CDR3 coding sequence is TGTGCCAGCAGCGGGACAGTAGGAGAGACCCAGTACTTC. The chain recombines TRBV5-5 with TRBJ2-5, with TRBD1 matching over 7 bases. The CDR3 totals 13 residues. From germline, CDR1 is SGHKS and CDR2 YYEKEE (reference sequence). The junction had 4 bases not matched to a gene; V was cut back by 4 bases and J by 4 bases.

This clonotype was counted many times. The CDR3 DNA reads TGTGCCAGCAGCCGACAGCTCAGGGAGGAGCAGTTCTTC. The encoded protein is CASSRQLREEQFF. V gene TRBV14 combines with J gene TRBJ2-1; D assignment may be TRBD1 or TRBD2 (5 bases each). The V and J ends lost 4 bases and 10 bases respectively, with 14 bases between them. This CDR3 has 13 residues. Germline CDR1 and CDR2: SGHDN and FVKESK.

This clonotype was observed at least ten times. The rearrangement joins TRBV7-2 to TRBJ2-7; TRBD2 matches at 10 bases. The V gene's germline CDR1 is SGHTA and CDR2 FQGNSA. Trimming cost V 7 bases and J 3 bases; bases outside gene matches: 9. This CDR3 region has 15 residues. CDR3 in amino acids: CASTTVRTSGYEQYF. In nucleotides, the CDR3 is TGTGCCAGCACCACTGTCCGGACTAGCGGCTACGAGCAGTACTTC.